This paragraph covers one T cell receptor beta chain sequence. Antigen specificity is unknown. Generated by immunoSEQ multiplex PCR, the TCRdb table keeps only in-frame clones and is missing some. This repertoire shows some 40,000 clones, 70% to 80% found once; its top ten account for approximately 12%. Autoimmune disease history or systemic immunosuppression was exclusionary. The data derive from a study of OX40 agonist ivuxolimab in advanced cancers. Study-wide background: Patients were given ivuxolimab, an antibody that agonizes OX40 (CD134). Patients in the trial were receiving intravenous ivuxolimab every 2 weeks, at doses of 0.01 to 10 mg/kg.

Study-wide findings and caveats: The study found that CD8+ T cells averaged more expanded clones than CD4+.

There are 15 residues in the CDR3. Germline lookup yields CDR1 MNHNS and CDR2 SASEGT. This TCR was recovered from an adult with an advanced solid tumor such as melanoma, head and neck, liver or kidney cancer. The chain uses TRBV6-1 and TRBJ2-5; 7 bases align to TRBD2. The end of the DNA is better explained by TRBJ2-7, so the J call may be wrong. Material: CD4+ or CD8+ T cells sorted from blood, obtained in a trial of the OX40 agonist ivuxolimab. CDR3 protein: CASSSQSGNSYEQYF. In DNA form, the CDR3 reads TGTGCCAGCAGTTCTCAGAGCGGGAATTCCTACGAGCAGTACTTC.